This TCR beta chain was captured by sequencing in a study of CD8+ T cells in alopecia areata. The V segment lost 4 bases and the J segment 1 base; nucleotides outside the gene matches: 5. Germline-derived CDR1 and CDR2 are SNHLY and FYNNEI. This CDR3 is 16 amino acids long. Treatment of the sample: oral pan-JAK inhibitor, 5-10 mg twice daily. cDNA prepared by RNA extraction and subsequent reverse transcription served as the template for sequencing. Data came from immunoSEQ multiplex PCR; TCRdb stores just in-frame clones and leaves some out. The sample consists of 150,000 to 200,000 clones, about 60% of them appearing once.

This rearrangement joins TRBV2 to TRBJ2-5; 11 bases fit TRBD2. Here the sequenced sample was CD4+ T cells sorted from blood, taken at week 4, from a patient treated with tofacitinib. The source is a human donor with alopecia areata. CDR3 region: CASSALTSGGQETQYF. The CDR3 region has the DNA TGTGCCAGCAGTGCGTTAACTAGCGGGGGCCAAGAGACCCAGTACTTC.